Following are 9 T cell receptor beta chains from one sample sequenced in a study of Graves' ophthalmopathy and Graves' hyperthyroidism. Amplification targeted the TCR beta CDR3 regions, with RNA transcripts as the source material. An opening RT-PCR round employed HTBI primers and preceded a second-round multiplex PCR. Using its own MiXCR run on the multiplex PCR reads, TCRdb lists one record per CDR3 protein. The sample includes some 1.1 million distinct CDR3 sequences, about two fifths seen only once; the top ten take approximately 12%. Sequencing was carried out using peripheral blood or thyroid tissue (not recorded which). These receptors all stem from an adult man with Graves' hyperthyroidism.

The V call is TRBV29-1, the J call TRBJ1-1; D gene unclear. The CDR3 runs 11 residues. Germline loops: CDR1 SQVTM, CDR2 ANQGSEA. V was trimmed by 4 bases and J by 7 bases, leaving 10 bases between them. CDR3 bases: TGCAGCGTTGCGCAGGATGTTGAAGCTTTCTTT. Translating gives CSVAQDVEAFF.

The CDR3 coding sequence is TGTGCCAGCACCCAGGGGAGGGGGAGCTACACCTTC. As protein: CASTQGRGSYTF. The chain combines TRBV7-2 with TRBJ1-2, with a possible D match to TRBD1 (6 bases). CDR1 is SGHTA and CDR2 is FQGNSA in the germline V gene. V lost 7 bases to trimming and J lost 9 bases, with 15 bases between them. This CDR3 has 12 residues. Full variable domain (outside the CDR3, taken from reference TRBV7-2 and TRBJ1-2): GAGVSQSPSNKVTEKGKDVELRCDPISGHTALYWYRQSLGQGLEFLIYFQGNSAPDKSGLPSDRFSAERTGGSVSTLTIQRTQQEDSAVYLCASTQGRGSYTFGSGTRLTVV.

This clonotype occurred many times. The chain employs TRBV7-8 and TRBJ2-7; tentative D call: TRBD2 (6 bases). Germline-derived CDR1 and CDR2 are SGHVS and FQNEAQ. Trimming removed 2 bases at V and 6 bases at J, with 17 bases between. The CDR3 consists of 15 residues. CDR3 DNA sequence: TGTGCCAGCAGCTTAACGTCCGGCGGGGTACGCGAGCAGTACTTC. Protein product: CASSLTSGGVREQYF.

This clonotype was detected a few times. The chain joins TRBV28 to TRBJ1-5; unclear D gene. V shed 6 bases and J shed 7 bases, with 16 bases lying between them. The CDR3 totals 14 residues. The germline V gene has CDR1 MDHEN and CDR2 SYDVKM. This CDR3 reads CASSHPSGLQPQHF. In DNA, the CDR3 is TGTGCCAGCAGCCACCCCAGTGGGTTGCAGCCCCAGCATTTT.

This clonotype was counted only a few times. This chain uses TRBV9 with TRBJ1-5; D perhaps matches TRBD1 (6 bases). V was pared by 3 bases and J by 6 bases, with 16 bases between. Looked up from germline, CDR1 is SGDLS and CDR2 is YYNGEE. CDR3 size: 15 residues. This chain's CDR3 is CASSGGGGAVQPQHF. DNA of the CDR3: TGTGCCAGCAGCGGAGGAGGGGGGGCTGTTCAGCCCCAGCATTTT.

This clonotype was seen a few times. The junction departs from the called germline gene at one end, perhaps through a read error. This chain uses TRBV6-5 with TRBJ1-5; TRBD1 is a possible D gene (6 bases). The CDR3 extends over 16 amino acids. Germline CDR1 and CDR2: MNHEY and SVGAGI. Written as DNA, the CDR3 is TGTGCCAACAGTTACTCGAACAGGGAGGGCAATCAGCCCCAGCATTTT. Encoded protein: CANSYSNREGNQPQHF.

There are many counts of this clonotype. The chain joins TRBV2 to TRBJ2-7, with D unclear. Germline CDR1 reads SNHLY; CDR2 reads FYNNEI. The V end lost 0 bases, the J end lost 1 base, and 10 bases lay between the germline ends. The CDR3 is made up of 15 amino acids. CDR3 DNA: TGTGCCAGCAGTGAAGCAGGCAGGCTGTCCTACGAGCAGTACTTC. Protein sequence: CASSEAGRLSYEQYF.

As to this clonotype: This may arise from a read error, as a much more abundant clone is one base away. V gene TRBV7-8 combines with J gene TRBJ1-2, with 7 bases identical to TRBD1. Germline assignment: CDR1 SGHVS and CDR2 FQNEAQ. This CDR3 has 16 residues. CDR3 DNA sequence: TGTGCCAGCGGCTTAGGGTCAGGGGACAGCCAAGGCGGCTACACCTTC. Translating gives CASGLGSGDSQGGYTF.

This clonotype was counted many times. The chain employs TRBV5-1 and TRBJ2-2, with D unresolved. CDR3 length equals 13 residues. Trimming took off 4 bases at V and 3 bases at J, with 7 bases between the two ends. Per germline, CDR1 SGHRS and CDR2 YFSETQ. Here the CDR3 DNA reads TGCGCCAGCAGCCTTAGGTACACCGGGGAGCTGTTTTTT. Amino acids: CASSLRYTGELFF.